Listed below are T cell receptor beta chains from one sample, sequenced in a study of blood T cell repertoires in COVID-19. The assay was immunoSEQ multiplex PCR, and TCRdb's table has in-frame clones only and misses some. The data contain 65,000 to 75,000 clones, around 80% of them singletons. Sequencing input: peripheral blood. These receptors came from a woman aged 80 or over with acute or convalescent COVID-19. The CDR3 runs from the conserved cysteine through the conserved F or W. The D gene is left open where the match is weak. The size entry is marked missing in some rows and otherwise reads once, few, many or a size class.

NA | NA | TRBV30 | CAWSVWTGGNTIYF
NA | NA | TRBV3-1/TRBV3-2 | CASSPPEDTGELFF
TRBD1 | once | TRBV5-1 | CASSSGQPNTEAFF
NA | NA | TRBV2 | CASSGLFGANVLTF
NA | NA | TRBV3-1/TRBV3-2 | CASSQWTANTEAFF
NA | NA | TRBV2 | CASSEMPGEETQYF
TRBD1 | NA | TRBV18 | CASSQDRQGSPLHF
NA | once | TRBV2 | CASSEDGLGNQPQHF
NA | NA | TRBV27 | CASSLQGPVSGTQYF
NA | NA | TRBV5-6 | CASSSGTLGGNNEQFF